This TCR beta chain was identified in a study of T cell repertoires in cytomegalovirus infection. Note on this clonotype: Its antigen remains unknown.

Per germline, CDR1 SGHRS and CDR2 YFSETQ. CDR3 length: 13 residues. The V and J ends lost 3 bases and 7 bases respectively, with 13 bases between them. General study points: Summed frequency of shared TCR beta families picked out CMV carriers who also had the relevant HLA.

Via MiXCR, TCRdb re-called the reads, giving one row per CDR3 protein. Counted here are approximately 590,000 distinct CDR3 sequences, almost 40% occurring once; the ten biggest clones make up more than 40%. This receptor was taken from a human donor in good health (CMV status not recorded). Some clones in this sample may be carry-over from other donors' samples. Sequenced here: cultured PBMCs, sampled from culture after CMV antigen stimulation. The chain combines TRBV5-1 with TRBJ1-1, with D possibly TRBD1 on 6 matching bases. This CDR3 is CASSYEGEHEAFF. CDR3 sequence (DNA): TGCGCCAGCAGCTACGAGGGGGAGCATGAAGCTTTCTTT.